This T cell receptor (beta chain) was recovered during a study of vaccination effects on CD4 cells after COVID-19. Sequencing in the ViraFEST assay came after antigen-specific CD4+ T cells had been expanded with viral peptide pools, which were used to stimulate PBMC. When 10 to 11 days of culture had elapsed, CD4+ T cells were isolated. The vaccine recipients had no prior SARS-CoV-2 infection, with negative nucleocapsid antibodies. PBMC cultures contained 1.5 million to 2 million cells per well, around 9.7 IU/ml IL-2 and around 9.9 ug/ml peptides. V lost 5 bases, J lost 4 bases, and 4 bases stayed unmatched. The CDR3 totals 13 residues. The germline V gene has CDR1 MDHEN and CDR2 SYDVKM. Note on this clone: No antigen is known for it.

Clones were read by immunoSEQ multiplex PCR, and TCRdb kept only the in-frame ones, dropping some. The sample has just under 75,000 clones; around 79% are singletons. Sequencing used CD4+ T cells from PBMCs cultured with HCoV-NL63 spike peptides, obtained before COVID-19 vaccination. The clonotype comes from a human donor who received a COVID-19 vaccine. The rearrangement links TRBV28 to TRBJ1-2, with 7 bases matching TRBD1. Written as DNA, the CDR3 is TGTGCCAGCAGTCCGACAGGGTTCTATGGCTACACCTTC. Translated: CASSPTGFYGYTF.